These 12 T cell receptor beta chains originate from one sample sequenced in a study of blood T cell repertoires in COVID-19. TCRdb keeps only in-frame clones here, not all; method: immunoSEQ multiplex PCR. The table has under 250,000 clones, 80% to 90% seen once. The sample comprised peripheral blood. Receptors were obtained from a woman aged 45-65 years with active or convalescent COVID-19.

This rearrangement joins TRBV5-4 to TRBJ2-7; TRBD1 is a possible D gene (9 bases). From germline, CDR1 is SGHNT and CDR2 YYREEE (reference sequence). Trimming pared 4 bases from V and 13 bases from J, leaving 21 bases between. The CDR3 spans 13 residues. Here the CDR3 DNA reads TGTGCCAGCAGCGCGGGGGGCCGGGACAGGGCTTACTTC. This gives the protein CASSAGGRDRAYF.

The chain uses TRBV11-3 and TRBJ2-1; TRBD2 might be the D (7 bases). CDR3 length: 18 amino acids. Between the trimmed V and J ends, which lost 6 bases and 5 bases, there was a span of 26 bases. In germline, CDR1 is SGHNT, CDR2 YENEEA. The CDR3 is CASSHPPQGGGLNNEQFF. CDR3 in DNA: TGTGCCAGCAGTCATCCCCCCCAAGGGGGGGGCTTGAACAATGAGCAGTTCTTC.

The rearrangement links TRBV5-1 to TRBJ1-1; 9 bases agree with TRBD1. This CDR3 is built from 15 residues. Trimming at V came to 4 bases and at J to 4 bases, leaving 8 bases not matched to a gene. Germline V CDR1 and CDR2: SGHRS, YFSETQ. The CDR3 here is CASSVPGQGGTEAFF. CDR3 DNA sequence: TGCGCCAGCAGCGTTCCGGGACAGGGAGGCACTGAAGCTTTCTTT. The full variable domain, with the rest looked up from reference TRBV5-1 and TRBJ1-1, is KAGVTQTPRYLIKTRGQQVTLSCSPISGHRSVSWYQQTPGQGLQFLFEYFSETQRNKGNFPGRFSGRQFSNSRSEMNVSTLELGDSALYLCASSVPGQGGTEAFFGQGTRLTVV.

The chain has TRBV7-8 and TRBJ1-3; 10 nucleotides align to TRBD1. This CDR3 is built from 17 residues. V was pared by 1 base and J by 2 bases, with 5 bases of the junction left unmatched. Germline CDR1 and CDR2: SGHVS and FQNEAQ. Here the CDR3 reads CASSLVPTGGTGNTIYF. CDR3 DNA sequence: TGTGCCAGCAGCTTAGTGCCGACAGGGGGCACTGGAAACACCATATATTTT. Full variable domain (missing parts from reference TRBV7-8 and TRBJ1-3): GAGVSQSPRYKVAKRGQDVALRCDPISGHVSLFWYQQALGQGPEFLTYFQNEAQLDKSGLPSDRFFAERPEGSVSTLKIQRTQQEDSAVYLCASSLVPTGGTGNTIYFGEGSWLTVV.

The chain is built from TRBV18 and TRBJ1-2, with unresolved D. In germline, CDR1 is KGHSH, CDR2 LQKENI. The length of the CDR3 is 14 residues. Trimming removed 2 bases from V and 4 bases from J, with 11 bases in between. CDR3 DNA sequence: TGTGCCAGCTCACCAGTGGTACAGTTCTATGGCTACACCTTC. Residues: CASSPVVQFYGYTF.

The rearrangement uses TRBV20-1 and TRBJ1-2; D is perhaps TRBD1 (5 bases). Germline V gene data show CDR1 as DFQATT and CDR2 as SNEGSKA (reference sequence). Trimming took off 5 bases at V and 8 bases at J, with 12 bases between the two ends. The CDR3 is 11 amino acids. CDR3 residues: CSAGPQGGYTF. In DNA, the CDR3 is TGCAGTGCTGGGCCCCAGGGAGGCTACACCTTC.

The chain recombines TRBV6-5 with TRBJ2-2; unclear D gene. The CDR3 covers 13 residues. CDR1 MNHEY and CDR2 SVGAGI come from the germline V gene. Trimming removed 6 bases from V and 7 bases from J, with 12 bases in between. Here the CDR3 reads CASRPLGSGELFF. The CDR3 bases are TGTGCCAGCAGACCCCTAGGTAGCGGGGAGCTGTTTTTT.

The chain is built from TRBV6-5 and TRBJ1-1; TRBD1 might be the D (6 bases). The CDR3 loop spans 14 amino acids. V lost 6 bases and J 8 bases, leaving 19 bases between the germline ends. Per the germline V gene, CDR1 is MNHEY and CDR2 is SVGAGI. The DNA of the CDR3 is TGTGCCAGCAGGAAGACAGGACCCCTCGGAGAAGCTTTCTTT. It codes for CASRKTGPLGEAFF.

J is TRBJ1-2 and V is TRBV19, with 10 bases fitting TRBD1. The CDR3 totals 14 residues. The J segment lost 9 bases and the V segment lost 5 bases, leaving 9 bases of the junction unmatched. Germline values: CDR1 LNHDA, CDR2 SQIVND (reference sequence). CDR3 loop: CASSAQGTGVRYTF. The DNA for the CDR3 is TGTGCCAGTAGTGCTCAGGGGACAGGGGTCCGCTACACCTTC.

This clone was seen at least ten times. The chain uses TRBV28 and TRBJ2-3; 9 bases map to TRBD2. The CDR3 contains 19 residues. Germline lookup yields CDR1 MDHEN and CDR2 SYDVKM. Trimming took 5 bases from V and 2 from J; bases not matched to a gene: 17. CDR3 DNA: TGTGCCAGCAGTAGAAGAGCGTGGACTAGCGCGGAAGCCACAGATACGCAGTATTTT. It encodes CASSRRAWTSAEATDTQYF.

The genes are TRBV6-5 and TRBJ2-7; 7 bases match TRBD1. With V trimmed by 6 bases and J by 3 bases, 8 bases remained unmatched. Germline CDR1 reads MNHEY; CDR2 reads SVGAGI. The CDR3 runs 14 residues. CDR3 DNA: TGTGCCAGCAGGTACAGGGGATATAACTACGAGCAGTACTTC. Translation: CASRYRGYNYEQYF.

A single count supports this clone. The rearrangement uses TRBV6-5 and TRBJ1-5, with 7 nucleotides matching TRBD1. CDR1 is MNHEY, CDR2 SVGAGI, per germline. With 6 bases clipped from V and 4 bases from J, the junction kept 9 bases outside the gene matches. The CDR3 consists of 15 residues. CDR3 protein: CASRTYGTENQPQHF. The CDR3, as DNA: TGTGCCAGCAGGACCTACGGGACAGAGAATCAGCCCCAGCATTTT.